Presented here are 20 T cell receptor beta chains from one specimen sequenced in a study of OX40 agonist ivuxolimab in advanced cancers. Assay: immunoSEQ multiplex PCR; the TCRdb copy retains only in-frame clones and omits some. This table holds more than 70,000 clones, roughly 93% found once. The sample here was CD4+ or CD8+ T cells sorted from blood, taken in a trial of the OX40 agonist ivuxolimab. These receptors were taken from an adult with an advanced solid tumor such as melanoma, head and neck, liver or kidney cancer.

The J gene is TRBJ1-1, the V gene TRBV19; maybe TRBD1 (5 bases). This CDR3 region has 14 residues. The V gene lost 3 bases and the J gene lost 5 bases, with 13 bases spanning the gap. Germline V gives CDR1 LNHDA, CDR2 SQIVND (reference sequence). CDR3 in DNA: TGTGCCAGTAGTATCGGGGCGGCGAGTACTGAAGCTTTCTTT. Its protein product is CASSIGAASTEAFF. The whole variable domain, filled in from reference TRBV19 and TRBJ1-1, reads DGGITQSPKYLFRKEGQNVTLSCEQNLNHDAMYWYRQDPGQGLRLIYYSQIVNDFQKGDIAEGYSVSREKKESFPLTVTSAQKNPTAFYLCASSIGAASTEAFFGQGTRLTVV.

The genes are TRBV4-2 and TRBJ2-7; 7 nucleotides agree with TRBD1. The J segment lost 2 bases and the V segment lost 2 bases, leaving 0 bases of the junction unmatched. The V gene's germline CDR1 is LGHNA and CDR2 YNFKEQ. The CDR3 is made up of 13 amino acids. The CDR3 DNA sequence: TGTGCCAGCAGCCAACAGGGGGCCTACGAGCAGTACTTC. As protein: CASSQQGAYEQYF.

The chain links TRBV2 to TRBJ2-5; D is ambiguous. Germline V CDR1 and CDR2: SNHLY, FYNNEI. This CDR3 contains 13 residues. V dropped 10 bases and J dropped 2 bases, with 14 bases sitting between them. CDR3 bases: TGTGCCACCCTATCCGGCTTGCAAGAGACCCAGTACTTC. Residues: CATLSGLQETQYF.

V is TRBV27 and J is TRBJ2-2; D perhaps matches TRBD1 (5 bases). Germline V CDR1 and CDR2: MNHEY, SMNVEV (reference sequence). This CDR3 comprises 16 residues. The ends were cut back, 3 bases at V and 1 base at J, with 12 bases in the middle. CDR3 in amino acids: CASSFSRGQNTGELFF. For the CDR3, the DNA is TGTGCCAGCAGTTTCAGTAGGGGCCAGAACACCGGGGAGCTGTTTTTT.

As concerns this clone: In the same sample, other DNA sequences code for this CDR3. The CDR3 nucleotides are TGTGCCAGCAGCTTAGTTGGGACAGGGAGCTACGAGCAGTACTTC. Its protein is CASSLVGTGSYEQYF. The V gene is TRBV11-2, the J gene TRBJ2-7; TRBD1 matches at 9 bases. The germline CDR1 and CDR2 sequences are SGHAT and FQNNGV. V lost 1 base and J lost 3; bases outside the gene matches: 4. The CDR3 length is 15 residues.

The sample holds one count of this clone. The chain employs TRBV7-8 and TRBJ2-4; TRBD1 aligns across 11 bases. This CDR3 has 17 amino acids. V shed 1 base, J shed 3 bases, and the junction held 5 bases outside the gene matches. Germline lookup yields CDR1 SGHVS and CDR2 FQNEAQ. DNA of the CDR3: TGTGCCAGCAGCTTAGTGGACAGGGGGCGCGGCAAAAACATTCAGTACTTC. Encoded protein: CASSLVDRGRGKNIQYF. Full variable domain (missing parts from reference TRBV7-8 and TRBJ2-4): GAGVSQSPRYKVAKRGQDVALRCDPISGHVSLFWYQQALGQGPEFLTYFQNEAQLDKSGLPSDRFFAERPEGSVSTLKIQRTQQEDSAVYLCASSLVDRGRGKNIQYFGAGTRLSVL.

The chain employs TRBV6-5 and TRBJ1-3; D not resolved. Germline V gene data show CDR1 as MNHEY and CDR2 as SVGAGI. This CDR3 contains 16 residues. Deletions cut 2 bases from V and 0 bases from J, with 11 bases between. This CDR3 is CASSYRQPNSGNTIYF. The CDR3 DNA sequence: TGTGCCAGCAGTTACAGGCAGCCGAACTCTGGAAACACCATATATTTT.

CDR3 nucleotides: TGTGCCACCCATGCCGGGAACGAGCAGTACTTC. Amino acids: CATHAGNEQYF. The chain combines TRBV19 with TRBJ2-7, with a possible D match to TRBD2 (5 bases). V lost 10 bases to trimming and J lost 5 bases, with 12 bases between them. The germline V gene encodes CDR1 LNHDA and CDR2 SQIVND (reference sequence). This CDR3 comprises 11 residues.

This chain uses TRBV28 with TRBJ2-3; D is possibly TRBD1 (5 bases). Germline V gene data show CDR1 as MDHEN and CDR2 as SYDVKM. V lost 5 bases, J lost 8 bases, and 20 bases lay in between. There are 15 residues in the CDR3. The CDR3 spells CASSPPPTGDGTQYF. The CDR3 DNA follows: TGTGCCAGCAGTCCCCCCCCAACAGGTGATGGTACGCAGTATTTT.

The V and J genes are TRBV5-1 and TRBJ2-7; tentatively, D is TRBD2 (6 bases). V gave up 1 base and J gave up 4 bases, with 21 bases separating them. CDR1 is SGHRS, CDR2 YFSETQ, per germline. The CDR3 totals 17 residues. The chain's CDR3 is CASSLSTAGRVTYEQYF. DNA for the CDR3: TGCGCCAGCAGCTTGAGTACAGCGGGCAGGGTCACTTACGAGCAGTACTTC.

The chain joins TRBV6-1 to TRBJ2-7, with a possible D match to TRBD2 (6 bases). The germline gives CDR1 MNHNS, CDR2 SASEGT. Between the trimmed V and J ends, which lost 2 bases and 2 bases, there was a span of 13 bases. The CDR3 has 15 amino acids. This chain's CDR3 is CASSEPGLSTYEQYF. CDR3 bases: TGTGCCAGCAGTGAACCGGGACTTTCTACCTACGAGCAGTACTTC.

This chain uses TRBV19 with TRBJ2-1, with TRBD2 as a possible D gene (5 bases). The V end was cut by 1 base, the J end by 2 bases, with 6 bases between. Germline values: CDR1 LNHDA, CDR2 SQIVND (reference sequence). The CDR3 loop spans 14 amino acids. CDR3 protein: CASSIGRAYNEQFF. The CDR3 DNA follows: TGTGCCAGTAGTATAGGGCGGGCCTACAATGAGCAGTTCTTC. Full variable domain (remainder filled in from reference TRBV19 and TRBJ2-1): DGGITQSPKYLFRKEGQNVTLSCEQNLNHDAMYWYRQDPGQGLRLIYYSQIVNDFQKGDIAEGYSVSREKKESFPLTVTSAQKNPTAFYLCASSIGRAYNEQFFGPGTRLTVL.

This clone came up once. The J gene is TRBJ2-1, the V gene TRBV2; no clear D. This CDR3 is built from 10 residues. CDR1 and CDR2 from the germline V gene are SNHLY and FYNNEI. V was pared by 4 bases and J by 9 bases, with 4 bases between. As DNA, the CDR3 is TGTGCCAGCAGTGCCGGTGAGCAGTTCTTC. This codes for CASSAGEQFF.

This clone came up once. The V and J genes are TRBV18 and TRBJ2-1; D is perhaps TRBD1 or TRBD2 (5 bases each). Trimming removed 4 bases at V and 9 bases at J, with 22 bases between. Germline V gene lookup returns CDR1 KGHSH and CDR2 LQKENI. The CDR3 runs to 16 residues. The CDR3 loop reads CASSLSILYRDGEQFF. Here the CDR3 DNA reads TGTGCCAGCTCACTCTCGATCCTTTACCGGGACGGTGAGCAGTTCTTC.

The chain combines TRBV28 with TRBJ1-2; D ambiguous. This CDR3 has 14 residues. V was trimmed by 3 bases and J by 0 bases, leaving 8 bases between them. CDR1 is MDHEN and CDR2 is SYDVKM in the germline V gene. The CDR3, as DNA: TGTGCCAGCAGTTTTCCAGAGCCTAACTATGGCTACACCTTC. Translating gives CASSFPEPNYGYTF.

V and J are TRBV9 and TRBJ2-1, with D unresolved. CDR1 is SGDLS, CDR2 YYNGEE, per germline. Trimming pared 0 bases from V and 0 bases from J, leaving 7 bases between. The CDR3 totals 15 residues. The CDR3 reads CASSVGGTSYNEQFF. The CDR3 nucleotides read TGTGCCAGCAGCGTAGGAGGTACCTCCTACAATGAGCAGTTCTTC.

Only one count was recorded for this clone. This chain uses TRBV9 with TRBJ1-2; no reliable D call. Germline values: CDR1 SGDLS, CDR2 YYNGEE. V lost 7 bases and J 2 bases, leaving 9 bases between the germline ends. The CDR3 loop spans 12 amino acids. Written as DNA, the CDR3 is TGTGCCAGCGCTAACACCAACTATGGCTACACCTTC. Protein: CASANTNYGYTF.

The J gene is TRBJ1-1, the V gene TRBV30; D not certain. The germline V gene encodes CDR1 GTSNPN and CDR2 SVGIG (reference sequence). V lost 6 bases to trimming and J lost 0 bases, with 14 bases between them. This CDR3 is built from 14 residues. CDR3 sequence: CACTSLFMNTEAFF. In DNA form, the CDR3 reads TGTGCCTGTACATCCCTCTTTATGAACACTGAAGCTTTCTTT.

The chain employs TRBV7-9 and TRBJ2-7; 7 nucleotides line up with TRBD2. CDR1 is SEHNR, CDR2 FQNEAQ, per germline (reference sequence). The junction had 5 bases not matched to a gene; V was cut back by 5 bases and J by 4 bases. The CDR3 is 13 residues long. In DNA form, the CDR3 reads TGTGCCAGCAGCCCCGGGAGGCGTTACGAGCAGTACTTC. It yields the protein CASSPGRRYEQYF.

The chain has TRBV18 and TRBJ2-5, with D hard to call. Trimming took 2 bases from V and 1 from J, leaving 8 bases between them. This CDR3 is built from 14 residues. The V gene's germline CDR1 is KGHSH and CDR2 LQKENI. The CDR3 sequence is CASSPAGIQETQYF. The CDR3 DNA reads as TGTGCCAGCTCACCAGCAGGTATCCAAGAGACCCAGTACTTC.